This T cell receptor beta chain was profiled in a study of cytomegalovirus exposure and HLA in healthy donors. PCR employed 60 Vbeta and 13 Jbeta primers. Repertoires were generated with immunoSEQ multiplex PCR, while TCRdb's copy carries only in-frame clones and drops some. The profile covers around 140,000 clones, with approximately 87% appearing a single time and 1.5% taken by the ten largest. Study-level points and caveats: Reportedly, TCR beta sequences accurately predicted HLA-A and HLA-B alleles in most subjects. Per a later analysis, roughly 17,000 TCR beta sequences showed association with HLA alleles at 0.05 false discovery rate.

About this clone itself: Its matching antigen is unknown.

This clonotype originated in a man in his forties in good health and CMV-seronegative. The sequencing input was PBMCs.

The chain's CDR3 is CASSVGLAGSNEQFF. Written as DNA, the CDR3 is TGTGCCAGCAGCGTAGGTCTAGCGGGGAGCAATGAGCAGTTCTTC. This rearrangement joins TRBV9 to TRBJ2-1; TRBD2 matches at 9 bases. CDR1 and CDR2 (germline): SGDLS, YYNGEE. The CDR3 runs to 15 residues. V dropped 0 bases and J dropped 6; count of bases not matched to a gene: 4.